Below are 23 T cell receptor beta chains sequenced from a single sample in a study of blood T cells in healthy people across ages. Sample-barcoded 5' priming and a J-beta primer mix drove a second PCR of roughly 6 to 12 cycles. TCRdb fed the 5' RACE reads into MiXCR, producing one record per CDR3 protein. The top ten clones hold approximately 3.7% of a sample with a few hundred thousand distinct CDR3 sequences, about 29% of them seen once. These data were likewise used in another study, on T cells of mothers and their children.

The sample was blood. These receptor sequences come from a boy younger than 10 in good health.

This sequence joins TRBV2 and TRBJ1-1; no clear D gene. V lost 6 bases and J lost 1, with 12 bases in between. Germline V CDR1 and CDR2: SNHLY, FYNNEI. This CDR3 is 14 amino acids long. CDR3 sequence (DNA): TGTGCCAGCAGGGCATTCACGGGGAACACTGAAGCTTTCTTT. Translating it yields CASRAFTGNTEAFF.

V is TRBV7-9 and J is TRBJ2-7; D might be TRBD2 (5 bases). The CDR3 consists of 16 residues. With 8 bases removed from V and 2 bases from J, the gap between germline ends came to 22 bases. Germline V gene data show CDR1 as SEHNR and CDR2 as FQNEAQ (reference sequence). The CDR3 loop reads CASGPSLGEGTYEQYF. The CDR3 DNA follows: TGTGCCAGCGGCCCTTCTTTGGGTGAGGGAACCTACGAGCAGTACTTC.

This clonotype was observed a few times. This rearrangement joins TRBV25-1 to TRBJ1-1, with 9 bases fitting TRBD1. With V trimmed by 1 base and J by 6 bases, 9 bases remained unmatched. Germline V gene sequence: CDR1 MGHDK, CDR2 SYGVNS. The CDR3 covers 16 residues. DNA for the CDR3: TGTGCCAGCAGTGAATTCGCCGGGACAGGGTTTCCTGAAGCTTTCTTT. Translation: CASSEFAGTGFPEAFF.

This sequence joins TRBV4-3 and TRBJ2-5; 7 bases align to TRBD1. With V trimmed by 4 bases and J by 2 bases, 7 bases remained unmatched. Germline values: CDR1 LGHNA, CDR2 YSLEER. This CDR3 spans 15 amino acids. CDR3 in DNA: TGCGCCAGCAGCCCTGGGGGACAGAGTCAAGAGACCCAGTACTTC. It specifies CASSPGGQSQETQYF.

This clonotype was seen more than once but under ten times. The chain combines TRBV7-8 with TRBJ2-5; TRBD1 matches 8 bases. Germline trimming cut 5 bases from V and 4 bases from J; bases unmatched to any gene: 9. Per germline, CDR1 SGHVS and CDR2 FQNEAQ. The CDR3 has 15 residues. CDR3 sequence: CASSRGQARGETQYF. The CDR3 nucleotides are TGTGCCAGCAGCAGGGGACAGGCCCGGGGAGAGACCCAGTACTTC.

This clonotype was seen a handful of times. The DNA for the CDR3 is TGTGCCGGAGGGGGGGGCCCCTACAATGAGCAGTTCTTC. Amino acids: CAGGGGPYNEQFF. V and J are TRBV27 and TRBJ2-1; D perhaps matches TRBD2 (7 bases). Germline loops: CDR1 MNHEY, CDR2 SMNVEV (reference sequence). V dropped 11 bases and J dropped 2 bases, with 13 bases sitting between them. CDR3 length equals 13 residues.

The chain recombines TRBV10-2 with TRBJ2-3; 8 bases agree with TRBD2. CDR3 size: 14 residues. V lost 3 bases and J lost 6; bases outside the gene matches: 5. Germline CDR1 reads WSHSY; CDR2 reads SAAADI. CDR3 DNA sequence: TGCGCCAGCAGTGATGTCGGGGGGGCGGATACGCAGTATTTT. Its protein is CASSDVGGADTQYF.

V is TRBV6-1 and J is TRBJ1-2, with D possibly being TRBD1 (6 bases). There are 15 residues in the CDR3. Trimming shortened V by 6 bases and J by 1 base, and 15 bases separated the two germline ends. The germline gives CDR1 MNHNS, CDR2 SASEGT. CDR3 DNA: TGTGCCAGCAGGGAACAGGGAAGAAGTAACTATGGCTACACCTTC. Amino acid sequence: CASREQGRSNYGYTF.

This clonotype was seen a few times. The chain carries TRBV25-1 and TRBJ2-6; D tentatively reads TRBD1 or TRBD2 (6 bases each). Germline loops: CDR1 MGHDK, CDR2 SYGVNS. CDR3 length equals 14 residues. V dropped 7 bases and J dropped 3 bases, with 10 bases sitting between them. Written as DNA, the CDR3 is TGTGCCAGCAAGGGGGGTTATGGGGCCAACGTCCTGACTTTC. It encodes CASKGGYGANVLTF.

This clonotype was observed a handful of times. The V call is TRBV7-6, the J call TRBJ1-3, with D possibly being TRBD1 (5 bases). The V end lost 5 bases, the J end lost 3 bases, and 17 bases lay between the germline ends. Germline V CDR1 and CDR2: SGHVS, FNYEAQ. This CDR3 is built from 16 residues. In DNA form, the CDR3 reads TGTGCCAGCAGCGCGAATCCAGGGACGTTTGGAAACACCATATATTTT. Encoded protein: CASSANPGTFGNTIYF.

The chain recombines TRBV7-2 with TRBJ2-7; 8 bases map to TRBD2. After removal of 4 bases from V and 5 bases from J, the junction contained 7 bases not matched to a gene. Germline CDR1 SGHTA, CDR2 FQGNSA. This CDR3 spans 14 amino acids. This CDR3 reads CASSWGTSDNEQYF. The CDR3 nucleotides read TGTGCCAGCAGCTGGGGGACTAGTGATAACGAGCAGTACTTC.

This clonotype occurred many times. The genes are TRBV2 and TRBJ2-7; perhaps D is TRBD1 or TRBD2 (5 bases each). V was pared by 6 bases and J by 3 bases, with 12 bases between. Germline V gives CDR1 SNHLY, CDR2 FYNNEI. CDR3 length equals 13 residues. The CDR3 sequence is CASSGQGVYEQYF. DNA of the CDR3: TGTGCCAGCAGCGGGCAGGGAGTCTACGAGCAGTACTTC.

This clonotype was recorded a few times. This chain links TRBV24-1 with TRBJ2-2, with no clear D. The CDR3 loop spans 14 amino acids. Germline CDR1 and CDR2: KGHDR and SFDVKD. With 2 bases removed from V and 1 base from J, the gap between germline ends came to 4 bases. The CDR3 loop reads CATSDSENTGELFF. CDR3 nucleotide sequence: TGTGCCACCAGTGATTCAGAGAACACCGGGGAGCTGTTTTTT.

This clonotype was recorded at least ten times. Sequence at one end of the junction differs from germline and may be a read error. The genes are TRBV7-7 and TRBJ2-3; D is uncertain. Germline V gives CDR1 SSHAT, CDR2 FNYEAQ (reference sequence). This CDR3 has 15 amino acids. The CDR3 spells CASSIGNLITDTQYF. The CDR3 DNA is TGTGCTAGCAGCATCGGAAATCTCATCACAGATACGCAGTATTTT.

V usage is TRBV15 and J usage is TRBJ2-2; D not certain. The V and J ends lost 3 bases and 3 bases respectively, with 2 bases between them. The germline gives CDR1 LNHNV, CDR2 YYDKDF (reference sequence). The CDR3 runs 12 residues. In DNA, the CDR3 is TGTGCCACCAGCAGGTACACCGGGGAGCTGTTTTTT. Protein product: CATSRYTGELFF.

The rearrangement links TRBV7-2 to TRBJ1-2, with D possibly matching TRBD1 (6 bases). The germline V and J ends were trimmed by 4 bases and 4 bases, with 13 bases remaining between them. In germline, CDR1 is SGHTA, CDR2 FQGNSA. CDR3 length equals 14 residues. The CDR3 region is CASSYRQVFYGYTF. The CDR3 bases are TGTGCCAGCAGCTATCGACAGGTATTCTATGGCTACACCTTC.

Of note for this clonotype: Since the CDR3 does not end with the conserved phenylalanine or tryptophan, this likely comes from a read error. V usage is TRBV11-2 and J usage is TRBJ2-7; no firm D call. There are 13 residues in the CDR3. V was shortened by 0 bases and J by 3 bases, with 6 bases between the two germline ends. Germline V gives CDR1 SGHAT, CDR2 FQNNGV. CDR3 bases: TGTGCCAGCAGCTTAGAAGCATTCTACGAGCAGTACCTC. It yields the protein CASSLEAFYEQYL.

A few counts support this clonotype. V gene TRBV6-1 combines with J gene TRBJ1-1; D is ambiguous. CDR3 length: 13 residues. Trimming left V 8 bases short and J 5 bases short, with 15 bases between. Looked up from germline, CDR1 is MNHNS and CDR2 is SASEGT. CDR3 coding DNA: TGTGCCAGCGCTACGGGGATGAGGACTGAAGCTTTCTTT. Amino acids: CASATGMRTEAFF.

This clonotype was seen only a few times. This chain joins TRBV7-2 and TRBJ2-3, with 7 bases that match TRBD1. CDR3 length: 15 residues. V shed 6 bases and J 4 bases; nucleotides not matched to a gene: 10. Germline CDR1 and CDR2: SGHTA and FQGNSA. CDR3 nucleotides: TGTGCCAGCAGTAACACAGGGGAAGGCCCAGATACGCAGTATTTT. It specifies CASSNTGEGPDTQYF.

This clonotype was seen many times. The chain is built from TRBV7-6 and TRBJ1-1; the D gene is possibly TRBD1 (5 bases). Trimming took 6 bases from V and 2 from J, leaving 10 bases between them. The CDR3 is 13 amino acids. Germline V CDR1 and CDR2: SGHVS, FNYEAQ. The chain's CDR3 is CASSLDKNTEAFF. The CDR3 nucleotides are TGTGCCAGCAGTTTGGACAAAAACACTGAAGCTTTCTTT.

Only a few counts were recorded for this clonotype. The chain employs TRBV4-2 and TRBJ2-2; D might be TRBD1 (5 bases). V lost 0 bases to trimming and J lost 4 bases, with 12 bases between them. The CDR3 sequence is 16 residues long. The germline V gene encodes CDR1 LGHNA and CDR2 YNFKEQ. Here the CDR3 DNA reads TGTGCCAGCAGCCAAGAGCCCAGGGTGGGCACCGGGGAGCTGTTTTTT. Protein sequence: CASSQEPRVGTGELFF.

To note about this clonotype: Being one base from a much bigger clone, this may be a read error. CDR3: CASSSTGKNTEAFF. DNA for the CDR3: TGTGCCAGCAGTTCGACAGGGAAGAACACTGAAGCTTTCTTT. J is TRBJ1-1 and V is TRBV6-4; 7 positions match TRBD1. This CDR3 region has 14 residues. V shed 5 bases and J 1 base; nucleotides not matched to a gene: 4. Germline V lookup: CDR1 MRHNA, CDR2 SNTAGT.

This clonotype was seen more than once but under ten times. This chain connects TRBV7-3 to TRBJ2-7; TRBD2 aligns across 9 bases. This CDR3 comprises 14 residues. The V and J ends lost 5 bases and 3 bases, in that order; junction bases with no gene match: 5. Germline CDR1 reads SGHTA; CDR2 reads FQGTGA. CDR3 protein: CASSATSGDYEQYF. DNA for the CDR3: TGTGCCAGCAGCGCGACTAGCGGAGACTACGAGCAGTACTTC.